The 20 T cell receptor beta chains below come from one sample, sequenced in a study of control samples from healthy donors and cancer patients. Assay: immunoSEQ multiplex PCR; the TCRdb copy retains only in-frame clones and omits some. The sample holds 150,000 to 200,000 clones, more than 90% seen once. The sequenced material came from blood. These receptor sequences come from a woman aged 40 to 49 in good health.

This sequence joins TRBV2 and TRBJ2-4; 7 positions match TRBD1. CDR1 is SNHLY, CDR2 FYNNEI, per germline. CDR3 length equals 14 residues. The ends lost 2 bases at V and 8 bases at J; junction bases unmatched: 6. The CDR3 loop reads CASSEMQGVDIQYF. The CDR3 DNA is TGTGCCAGCAGTGAAATGCAGGGGGTGGACATTCAGTACTTC.

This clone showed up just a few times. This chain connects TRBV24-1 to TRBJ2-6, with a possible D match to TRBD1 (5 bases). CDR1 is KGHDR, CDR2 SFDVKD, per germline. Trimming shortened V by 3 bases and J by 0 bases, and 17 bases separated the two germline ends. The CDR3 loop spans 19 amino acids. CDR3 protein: CATSDQDTLEVSGANVLTF. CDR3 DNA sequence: TGTGCCACCAGTGATCAGGACACCCTCGAGGTCTCTGGGGCCAACGTCCTGACTTTC.

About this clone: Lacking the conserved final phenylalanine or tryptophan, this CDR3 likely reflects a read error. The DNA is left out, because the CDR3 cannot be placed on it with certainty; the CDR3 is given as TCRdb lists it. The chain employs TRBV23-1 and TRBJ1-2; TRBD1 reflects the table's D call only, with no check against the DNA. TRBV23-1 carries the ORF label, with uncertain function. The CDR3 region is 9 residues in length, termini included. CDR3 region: CASGSVGHR.

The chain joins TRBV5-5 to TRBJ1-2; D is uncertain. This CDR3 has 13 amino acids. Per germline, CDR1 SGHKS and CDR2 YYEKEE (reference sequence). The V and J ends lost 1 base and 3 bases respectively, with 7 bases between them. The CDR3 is CASSLIRDYGYTF. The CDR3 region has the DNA TGTGCCAGCAGCTTGATTCGAGACTATGGCTACACCTTC. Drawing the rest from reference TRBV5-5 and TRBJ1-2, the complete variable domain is DAGVTQSPTHLIKTRGQQVTLRCSPISGHKSVSWYQQVLGQGPQFIFQYYEKEERGRGNFPDRFSARQFPNYSSELNVNALLLGDSALYLCASSLIRDYGYTFGSGTRLTVV.

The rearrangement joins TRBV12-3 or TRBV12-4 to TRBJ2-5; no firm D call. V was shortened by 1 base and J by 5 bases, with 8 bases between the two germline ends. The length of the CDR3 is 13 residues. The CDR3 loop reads CASSLGGAETQYF. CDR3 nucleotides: TGTGCCAGCAGTTTAGGTGGCGCGGAGACCCAGTACTTC.

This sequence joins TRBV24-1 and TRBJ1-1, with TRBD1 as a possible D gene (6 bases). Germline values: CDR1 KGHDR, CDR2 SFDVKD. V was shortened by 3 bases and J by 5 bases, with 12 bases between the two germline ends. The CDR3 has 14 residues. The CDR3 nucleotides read TGTGCCACCAGTGATCCCACAGGGTGGACTGAAGCTTTCTTT. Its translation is CATSDPTGWTEAFF.

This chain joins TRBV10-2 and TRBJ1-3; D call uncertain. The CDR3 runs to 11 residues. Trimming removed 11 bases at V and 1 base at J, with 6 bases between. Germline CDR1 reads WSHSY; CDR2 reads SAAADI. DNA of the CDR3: TGCGCCGTGAGTTCTGGAAACACCATATATTTT. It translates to CAVSSGNTIYF.

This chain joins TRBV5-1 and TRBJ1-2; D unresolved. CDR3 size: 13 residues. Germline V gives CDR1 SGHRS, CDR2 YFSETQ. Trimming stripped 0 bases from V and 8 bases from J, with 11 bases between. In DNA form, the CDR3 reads TGCGCCAGCAGCTTGGACGACTCGAGCGGCTACACCTTC. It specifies CASSLDDSSGYTF.

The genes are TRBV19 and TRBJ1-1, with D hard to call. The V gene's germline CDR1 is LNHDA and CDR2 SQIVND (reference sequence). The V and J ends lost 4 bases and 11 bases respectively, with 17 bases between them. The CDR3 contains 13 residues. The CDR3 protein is CASSTVARDQAFF. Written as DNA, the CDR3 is TGTGCCAGTAGTACCGTGGCCCGCGACCAGGCTTTCTTT.

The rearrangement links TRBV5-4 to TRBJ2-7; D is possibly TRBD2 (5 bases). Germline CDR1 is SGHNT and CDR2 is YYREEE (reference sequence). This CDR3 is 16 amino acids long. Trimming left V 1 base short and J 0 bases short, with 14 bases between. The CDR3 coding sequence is TGTGCCAGCAGCTTGTTGTCCGGACTTAGCTCCTACGAGCAGTACTTC. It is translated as CASSLLSGLSSYEQYF.

CDR3 protein: CASRGGVSSTDTQYF. DNA of the CDR3: TGCGCCAGCAGGGGGGGAGTCTCTAGCACAGATACGCAGTATTTT. The chain is built from TRBV5-1 and TRBJ2-3; possible D gene TRBD2, 6 bases. This CDR3 is 15 amino acids long. Germline assignment: CDR1 SGHRS and CDR2 YFSETQ. V lost 5 bases and J lost 0, with 13 bases in between.

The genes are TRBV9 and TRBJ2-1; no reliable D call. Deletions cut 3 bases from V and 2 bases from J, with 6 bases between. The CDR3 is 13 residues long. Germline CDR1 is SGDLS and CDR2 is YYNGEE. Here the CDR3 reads CASSAGTYNEQFF. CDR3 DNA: TGTGCCAGCAGCGCTGGGACCTACAATGAGCAGTTCTTC.

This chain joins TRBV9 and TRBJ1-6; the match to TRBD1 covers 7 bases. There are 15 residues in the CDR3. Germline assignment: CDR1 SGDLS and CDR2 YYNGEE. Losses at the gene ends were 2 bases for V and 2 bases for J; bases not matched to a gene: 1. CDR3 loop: CASSVGQPYNSPLHF. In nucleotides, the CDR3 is TGTGCCAGCAGCGTGGGACAGCCCTATAATTCACCCCTCCACTTT.

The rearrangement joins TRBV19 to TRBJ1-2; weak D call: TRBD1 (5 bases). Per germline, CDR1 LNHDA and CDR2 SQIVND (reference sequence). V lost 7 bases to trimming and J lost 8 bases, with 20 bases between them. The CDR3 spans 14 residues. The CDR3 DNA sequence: TGTGCCAGTACCCCGGGCGGAGGGGCACAAGGCTACACCTTC. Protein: CASTPGGGAQGYTF.

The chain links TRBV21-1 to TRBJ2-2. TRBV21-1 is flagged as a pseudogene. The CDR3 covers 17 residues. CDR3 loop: CASSRGDGRKNTGELFF. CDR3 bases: TGTGCCAGCAGCAGAGGGGACGGCCGGAAGAACACCGGGGAGCTGTTTTTT.

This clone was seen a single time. The CDR3: CASPGATTDTQYF. The DNA for the CDR3 is TGTGCCAGCCCGGGAGCCACCACAGATACGCAGTATTTT. This chain joins TRBV2 and TRBJ2-3; D possibly corresponds to TRBD2 (6 bases). The CDR3 spans 13 residues. V was shortened by 8 bases and J by 2 bases, with 11 bases between the two germline ends. Germline V gene data show CDR1 as SNHLY and CDR2 as FYNNEI.

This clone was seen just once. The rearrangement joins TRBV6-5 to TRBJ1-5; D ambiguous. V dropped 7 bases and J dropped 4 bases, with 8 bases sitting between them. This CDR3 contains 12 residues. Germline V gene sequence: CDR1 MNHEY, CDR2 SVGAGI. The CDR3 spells CASTTWNQPQHF. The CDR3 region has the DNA TGTGCCAGCACCACGTGGAATCAGCCCCAGCATTTT.

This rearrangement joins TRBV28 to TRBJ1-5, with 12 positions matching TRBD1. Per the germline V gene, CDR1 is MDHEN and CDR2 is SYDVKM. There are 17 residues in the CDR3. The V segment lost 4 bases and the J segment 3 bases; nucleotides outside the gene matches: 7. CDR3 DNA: TGTGCCAGCAGTTCCGGGACAGGGGGCGGATTCAATCAGCCCCAGCATTTT. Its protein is CASSSGTGGGFNQPQHF.

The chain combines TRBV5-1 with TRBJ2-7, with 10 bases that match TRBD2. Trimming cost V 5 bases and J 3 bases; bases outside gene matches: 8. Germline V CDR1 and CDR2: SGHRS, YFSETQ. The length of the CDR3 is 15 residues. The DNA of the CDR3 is TGCGCCAGCAGTGTATCGGTAGCGGGGGGCTACGAGCAGTACTTC. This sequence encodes CASSVSVAGGYEQYF.

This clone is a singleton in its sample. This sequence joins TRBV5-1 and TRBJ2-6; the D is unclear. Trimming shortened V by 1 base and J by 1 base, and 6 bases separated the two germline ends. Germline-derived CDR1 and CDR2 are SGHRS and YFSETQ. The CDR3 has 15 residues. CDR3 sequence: CASSLWGSGANVLTF. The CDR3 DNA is TGCGCCAGCAGCTTGTGGGGATCTGGGGCCAACGTCCTGACTTTC.